This T cell receptor (beta chain) was captured in a study of beta chain features in type 1 diabetes. Turning to the study itself: The number of sorted cells examined across all samples was some 100 million. Overall study findings and caveats: High TCR expression in some cells could lead to their over-representation in cDNA sequencing.

This CDR3 spans 14 amino acids. CDR1 is MNHEY, CDR2 SMNVEV, per germline (reference sequence). V lost 3 bases to trimming and J lost 3 bases, with 12 bases between them. As concerns this clone: Antigen specificity is unknown.

The authors reverse transcribed all of the isolated RNA, so sequencing captured expressed TCRB transcripts. The table came from immunoSEQ multiplex PCR; TCRdb's copy has only in-frame clones and leaves some out. This sample has around 500,000 clones, with about 29% found just once. The authors sorted CD4+ naive, central memory, regulatory and stem cell-like memory cells via CD45RO/CCR7/CD25/CD127/CD95/CD27. All sorted populations exceeded 95% purity. The chain combines TRBV27 with TRBJ2-7; perhaps TRBD1 as D (6 bases). The source of this sequence is a man younger than 35 in good health. Sequenced sample: naive CD4+ T cells from blood. The chain's CDR3 is CASSFGQYFYEQYF. In DNA, the CDR3 is TGTGCCAGCAGTTTTGGACAGTACTTCTACGAGCAGTACTTC.